Described below is a single T cell receptor (beta chain) sequence and its context. What antigen it recognizes has not been identified. No qualities accompany the bases; no much larger clone lies one base away. The data belong to a study of cytomegalovirus exposure and HLA in healthy donors (dated by TCRdb to 2017 to 2019). Looking at the study overall: An earlier analysis of approximately 640 of the donors reported 250 to 300 Gb of sequence data and 117 million unique TCR beta sequences from about 179 million T cells. The study aimed to test whether signatures of past pathogen exposure could be identified by cataloging public T cell receptors. To decide whether each TCR beta V gene segment behaved as functional or pseudogenic, an earlier analysis of nearly 600 of the donors relied on high-throughput TCR beta sequencing. Donor age, sex, ethnicity and CMV serostatus were compiled together with the repertoire data. A later genetic analysis took genome-wide SNP genotypes for about 65% of the 666 donors and used that subset as a discovery cohort. High-throughput TCR immunosequencing, statistical association of individual TCRs with disease status, and machine learning were combined to predict cytomegalovirus infection status. Because of strong linkage in the cohort, roughly five DR-DQ haplotypes were treated as single units for association and clustering. The study used immunosequencing to profile the T cell repertoires of 666 subjects and linked those repertoires to cytomegalovirus serostatus. An early release covering over 500 HLA-typed donors comprised roughly 300 gigabases of sequencing data and approximately 80 million unique TCR sequences. Rather than drawing on any new phenotypic data, the later analysis identified candidate immune exposures from TCR beta sequences and the way those sequences occurred across donors. Among some 410 genotyped donors of the cohort, an average of around 220,000 unique TCR beta nucleotide sequences was sequenced per donor, of which 15% to 20% were non-productive. Of the roughly 400 genotyped donors, about 80% fell in the genetic ancestry cluster associated with self-reported Caucasian donors. Every discovery cohort repertoire had been produced on one sequencing platform. A separate validation cohort of some 130 different subjects was used in addition to the approximately 670-subject first cohort. A later analysis re-examined previously published TCR beta repertoires from around 670 donors and added high-resolution HLA genotyping to investigate patterns of TCR occurrence. Typing coverage differed by locus: A, B, C, DRB1 and DQB1 were typed in roughly 620-630 donors, DQA1 in 500 to 550, DPA1 in 600 to 610, and DPB1 in about 450. HLA typing included class I and class II loci at four-digit resolution.

Beyond this particular receptor, the publication reports: In a later genetic analysis, fewer N-insertions in productive TCRs were reported among donors in an Asian-associated ancestry cluster than the roughly 640-donor mean. Presence/absence analyses assumed roughly uniform sequencing depth across donors, an assumption that may not hold. The classifier was reported to diagnose cytomegalovirus status with high specificity and sensitivity in both the original cohort and the validation cohort. Linkage disequilibrium might explain the correlated functional status among segregating V segments, but an unknown experimental factor could not be ruled out. The only immune exposure information available for the cohort was CMV serostatus. A further reported finding was that TCR beta sequences accurately predicted the HLA-A and HLA-B alleles for most subjects in the first cohort. Broadly in line with IMGT annotations, most TCR beta V segments showed up in productive rearrangements about 90% or about 30% of the time in an earlier analysis of 587 of the donors. According to a later analysis, most CMV-associated TCR beta chains appeared to be HLA-restricted, and the HLA associations seemed to be driven largely by CMV exposure. A cluster of highly shared sequence variants was judged likely to represent a technical artifact of the sequencing pipeline. This cohort had only TCR beta chains sequenced, and the lack of alpha or paired-chain data limited which features could be detected. In vitro tests confirmed that a few of the cytomegalovirus-associated TCR beta chains recognize cytomegalovirus antigens. Most TCR sequences were observed very rarely across donors, whereas some public TCRs were present in many individuals. According to a later analysis, TCR association rates differed among HLA loci, with DRB1 alleles showing the most associated TCRs and HLA-C alleles showing the fewest. The authors suggested that the approach could potentially be extended to other disease states and immunological phenotypes. Seventeen rarely observed V segments, including chromosome 9 orphons, were excluded from the earlier analysis of several hundred of the donors because counts were too low. The 87-base-pair reads could not distinguish some IMGT-functional V segments, including TRBV6-2 and TRBV6-3, so those segments were excluded. In a later analysis, HLA-associated TCR beta chains were found to be more clonally expanded and to have lower generation probabilities than equally common non-associated chains. Because HLA typing was unavailable for some donors at each locus, only the typed subset was used in association tests. A later analysis associated about 17,000 TCR beta sequences with specific HLA alleles at a false discovery rate of 0.05. Strong co-occurrence of HLA alleles, especially DR and DQ, made assigning TCR associations to individual alleles difficult. The study gave a list of 150 to 200 TCR beta chains associated with cytomegalovirus. A later genetic analysis associated a missense DCLRE1C variant with V-gene and J-gene trimming of TCR beta chains, and an independent cohort replicated the association. A later analysis reported that several top co-occurrence clusters appeared linked to parvovirus B19, influenza, CMV and Epstein-Barr virus.

CDR1 and CDR2 (GTSNPN, SVGIG) derive from the germline V gene (reference sequence). From the cysteine up to the phenylalanine, the CDR3 has a length of 16 residues. Left in the record is the CDR3 DNA by itself, 48 bases read in frame from the first base. The trim is 1 base for V and 1 base for J, with a gap of 16 bases between the germline ends. The cohort consisted of hundreds of healthy bone marrow donors. Cohort members were all nominally healthy when sampled, although unrecorded immune exposures were likely present. The donor tested CMV seronegative, placing the donor among the 350 or so seronegative members of the cohort. A peripheral blood sample was collected from each donor, and TCR beta sequencing was performed on peripheral blood mononuclear cells. The Qiagen DNeasy Blood Extraction Kit was used to extract genomic DNA from the blood cell samples. Receptors were amplified or captured by the immunoSEQ multiplex PCR assay. The multiplex PCR relied on a mix of 60 forward primers for TCR Vbeta segments and 13 reverse primers for TCR Jbeta segments. The CDR3 region of rearranged TCR beta genes was amplified from genomic DNA by a multiplex PCR assay. On the Illumina HiSeq System, the amplified TCR beta libraries were sequenced as 87-base-pair reads. As for the authors' bioinformatics: In a later analysis, some 80 million unique TCR beta chains were counted across the approximately 620 repertoires, and roughly 10 million of these chains were shared by at least two donors. A nearest-neighbor algorithm error-corrected the raw reads and collapsed the reads into unique sequences, merging closely related sequences to remove PCR and sequencing errors. To assign V, D and J gene segments, CDR3 sequences were aligned to IMGT reference sequences. For a sequence to be retained, a match of at least six nucleotides was required to both a V gene segment and a J gene segment. A rearrangement was called productive if the CDR3 had no stop codons and remained in frame with V and J, and every other rearrangement was called non-productive. CDR3 was defined by IMGT convention, running from the second conserved V-encoded cysteine to the conserved J-encoded phenylalanine. The earlier analysis of around 640 of the donors excluded sequences that lacked an unambiguous match to a single V gene segment. An earlier analysis of some 610 of the donors called V segments functional above 56.7% productive rearrangements and segregating when the between-donor standard deviation exceeded 5%. A statistical classification framework was built to diagnose cytomegalovirus status from the catalog of TCR beta chain sequences. In a later analysis, V and J genes were assigned by comparing TCR nucleotide sequences against IMGT/GENE-DB human TR gene sequences. The TCRdist pipeline was used in a later analysis to assign CDR3 sequences and most-parsimonious VDJ recombination scenarios. In a later analysis, each TCR beta chain was defined by its CDR3 amino acid sequence together with its V-gene family, and reads lacking a unique V-gene family were excluded. As a way to deal with suspected cross-contamination and a sequencing artifact, a later analysis dropped hundreds of nucleotide sequences that were highly shared and had low generation probability. In a later analysis, a clonal expansion index was calculated for each public chain from normalized within-repertoire ranks of inferred template counts. In a later analysis, generation probabilities were computed with a VDJ recombination model fitted to out-of-frame rearrangements, and the resulting probabilities were checked against IGoR. A later analysis scored TCR-TCR, TCR-HLA and TCR-CMV co-occurrence with hypergeometric tests, applying a repertoire-size bias correction to TCR pairs. False discovery rates were estimated in a later analysis by permuting HLA or CMV assignments 20 times. In a later analysis, co-occurring TCRs were grouped with DBSCAN, and TCRdist sequence similarity was added when clustering was performed within HLA-allele-positive subsets. Repertoires with fewer than 30,000 or more than 120,000 public chains, plus five repertoires with anomalous nucleotide sharing, were excluded from co-occurrence clustering. Here the immuneACCESS table is served through TCRdb, limited to in-frame sequences with V and J called. Missing clones are a known gap in these copies; in checked studies unresolved V genes cover under half, and the rest lacks a known reason. V and J calls and clone size come straight from that table; D and trimming were deduced from the DNA. The sample table holds 150,000 to 200,000 clones, of which about three quarters were seen once. The ten largest clones add up to 1.1% of the sample.

The TCR originated in a woman in her thirties or forties in good health and CMV-seronegative. Sequencing was done on a sample of PBMCs. The rearranged chain carries TRBV30 and TRBJ1-1; a weak D assignment points to TRBD1 (5 bases agree). This receptor carries the CDR3 CAWSGAEGWWNTEAFF. The DNA is as follows: TGTGCCTGGAGTGGGGCGGAGGGGTGGTGGAACACTGAAGCTTTCTTT. When the CDR3 is completed using the reference TRBV30 and TRBJ1-1 genes on either side, the full variable domain is SQTIHQWPATLVQPVGSPLSLECTVEGTSNPNLYWYRQAAGRGLQLLFYSVGIGQISSEVPQNLSASRPQDRQFILSSKKLLLSDSGFYLCAWSGAEGWWNTEAFFGQGTRLTVV.